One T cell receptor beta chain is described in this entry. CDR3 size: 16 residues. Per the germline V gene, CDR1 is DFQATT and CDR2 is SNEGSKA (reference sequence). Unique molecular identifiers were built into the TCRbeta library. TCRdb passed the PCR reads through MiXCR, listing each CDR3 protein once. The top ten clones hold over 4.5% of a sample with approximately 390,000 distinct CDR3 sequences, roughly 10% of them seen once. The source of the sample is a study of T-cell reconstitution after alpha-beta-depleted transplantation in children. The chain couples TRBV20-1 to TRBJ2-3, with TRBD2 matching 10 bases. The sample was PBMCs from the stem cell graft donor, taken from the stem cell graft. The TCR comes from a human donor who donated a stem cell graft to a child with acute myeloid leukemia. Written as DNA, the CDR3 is TGCTGCGCCCCCCAGACTAGCGGGTCTTCCGGAGATACGCAGTATTTT. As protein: CCAPQTSGSSGDTQYF.